The clone carrying this T cell receptor beta chain was seen once. This sequence may be a read error, since a much larger clone differs from it by one base. The source of the sample is a study of tumor and adjacent non-tumor tissue in lung cancer. This CDR3 has 16 residues. Germline V gene data show CDR1 as SGHRS and CDR2 as YFSETQ. No cell sorting was done before RNA was extracted from the tissue. This non-tumor lung sample came from over 3 cm beyond the tumor edge. Three rounds of nested PCR, following a modified ARM-PCR protocol, produced the TCRbeta library. TCRdb processed the multiplex PCR reads anew with MiXCR; each CDR3 protein has one entry. The sample has 50,000 to 70,000 distinct CDR3 sequences, more than 55% seen once; the top ten hold more than 30%.

Sequencing input: distant non-tumor lung tissue. The receptor comes from a man aged 65 to 85 with non-small cell lung cancer. The chain links TRBV5-1 to TRBJ2-7; 7 bases match TRBD1. The CDR3 protein is CVSSYGDGTVGYEQYF. CDR3 bases: TGCGTCAGCAGCTACGGGGACGGGACAGTGGGGTACGAGCAGTACTTC.